This TCR beta chain was sequenced during a study of T cell clonotyping in hematopoietic cell transplantation. Regarding the study as a whole: Higher Inverse Simpson Index values in graft donor and pretransplant recipient predicted broader posttransplant TCR diversity. CD4 and CD8 repertoire contributions could not be separated without sorting. Few recipient clonotypes overlapped donors; over 97% were de novo at given depth. Pathologically expanded recipient clonotypes increased progressively from day 30 to day 180 as diversity fell.

Profiled with immunoSEQ multiplex PCR; TCRdb holds only in-frame clones, not every one. This sample has about 920 clones, with about three fifths found just once. Trimming stripped 6 bases from V and 6 bases from J, with 17 bases between. The CDR3 is 14 amino acids. In germline, CDR1 is LNHDA, CDR2 SQIVND (reference sequence). In the case of this clone: Its cognate antigen is unknown.

V is TRBV19 and J is TRBJ1-2, with a possible D match to TRBD1 (6 bases). The source material was peripheral blood mononuclear cells, sampled 30 days after allogeneic stem cell transplant. The sequence was collected from a male patient aged 60 to 75 who had an allogeneic stem cell transplant, so the T cells may come from the graft donor. Some clones in this sample may be carry-over from other donors' samples. CDR3: CASRPTGYMDGYTF. The CDR3 DNA reads TGTGCCAGTAGACCGACAGGCTACATGGATGGCTACACCTTC.